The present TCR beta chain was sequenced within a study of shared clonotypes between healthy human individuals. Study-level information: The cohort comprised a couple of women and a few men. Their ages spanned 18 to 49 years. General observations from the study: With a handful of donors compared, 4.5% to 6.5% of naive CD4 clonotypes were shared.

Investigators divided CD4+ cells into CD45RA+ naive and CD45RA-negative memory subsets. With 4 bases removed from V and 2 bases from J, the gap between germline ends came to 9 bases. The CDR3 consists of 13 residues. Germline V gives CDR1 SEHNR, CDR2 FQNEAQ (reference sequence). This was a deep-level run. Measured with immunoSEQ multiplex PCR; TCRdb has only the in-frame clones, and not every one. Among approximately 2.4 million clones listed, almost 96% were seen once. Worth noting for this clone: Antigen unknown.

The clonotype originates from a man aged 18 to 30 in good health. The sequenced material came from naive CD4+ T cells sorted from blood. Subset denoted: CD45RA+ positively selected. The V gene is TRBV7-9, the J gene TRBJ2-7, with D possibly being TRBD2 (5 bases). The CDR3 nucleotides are TGTGCCAGCAGCTGGGCAGCGGCCTACGAGCAGTACTTC. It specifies CASSWAAAYEQYF.